Each of the 5 T cell receptor beta chains below was sequenced from the same sample in a study of T cells in Graves' hyperthyroidism and ophthalmopathy. Amplification of TCR beta CDR3 regions used RNA as the template. Using the HTBI primer set, a first-round RT-PCR was run on the TCR CDR3. MiXCR, run by TCRdb on the multiplex PCR reads, gives a single entry per CDR3 protein. The repertoire consists of hundreds of thousands of distinct CDR3 sequences, with approximately 13% occurring once and the leading ten covering around 9.2%. Sequencing was done on a sample of blood. Receptors originate from a woman aged 18-35 years with Graves' hyperthyroidism.

This clonotype was seen a handful of times. The rearrangement uses TRBV9 and TRBJ2-1, with 9 nucleotides matching TRBD1. Losses at the gene ends were 2 bases for V and 2 bases for J; bases not matched to a gene: 5. The germline V gene has CDR1 SGDLS and CDR2 YYNGEE. This CDR3 comprises 16 residues. DNA of the CDR3: TGTGCCAGCAGCGTCTACCGGGACAGGGCCTACAATGAGCAGTTCTTC. Protein product: CASSVYRDRAYNEQFF. The full variable domain, rest sourced from reference TRBV9 and TRBJ2-1, is DSGVTQTPKHLITATGQRVTLRCSPRSGDLSVYWYQQSLDQGLQFLIQYYNGEERAKGNILERFSAQQFPDLHSELNLSSLELGDSALYFCASSVYRDRAYNEQFFGPGTRLTVL.

This clonotype appeared many times. This chain joins TRBV28 and TRBJ2-7; D possibly uses TRBD1 or TRBD2 (5 bases each). This CDR3 has 13 residues. V was pared by 10 bases and J by 0 bases, with 13 bases between. Germline CDR1 MDHEN, CDR2 SYDVKM. The CDR3 sequence: CATGRESSYEQYF. DNA of the CDR3: TGTGCCACTGGCAGGGAGAGCTCCTACGAGCAGTACTTC.

In its sample, this clonotype was seen a few times. The V call is TRBV20-1, the J call TRBJ1-1; D is perhaps TRBD1 (6 bases). Germline assignment: CDR1 DFQATT and CDR2 SNEGSKA (reference sequence). V lost 6 bases to trimming and J lost 0 bases, with 20 bases between them. This CDR3 is built from 16 residues. CDR3 loop: CSASSNPGQVNTEAFF. CDR3 bases: TGCAGTGCCAGCAGTAACCCGGGACAAGTGAACACTGAAGCTTTCTTT.

This clonotype was found a few times. The rearrangement links TRBV27 to TRBJ1-1; D uncertain. Germline CDR1 MNHEY, CDR2 SMNVEV (reference sequence). The V end was cut by 0 bases, the J end by 7 bases, with 12 bases between. CDR3 length: 14 amino acids. The CDR3 nucleotides are TGTGCCAGCAGTTTATCTTCACCGGGATTTGAAGCTTTCTTT. As protein: CASSLSSPGFEAFF.

This clonotype was observed many times. The rearrangement uses TRBV11-3 and TRBJ2-7, with D perhaps being TRBD1 or TRBD2 (5 bases each). This CDR3 contains 15 residues. Per germline, CDR1 SGHNT and CDR2 YENEEA. V lost 3 bases and J 1 base, leaving 13 bases between the germline ends. The CDR3 is CASSFTDEGSYEQYF. DNA of the CDR3: TGTGCCAGCAGCTTCACTGATGAGGGGTCCTACGAGCAGTACTTC.